This T cell receptor beta chain is from a study of T cells in Graves' hyperthyroidism and ophthalmopathy. In this sample, this clonotype turned up many times. RNA transcripts gave rise to amplified TCR beta CDR3 regions. A first-round RT-PCR of the TCR CDR3 used the HTBI primer set. TCRdb ran MiXCR on the multiplex PCR reads and lists one entry per CDR3 protein. In the table there are about 500,000 distinct CDR3 sequences, approximately 16% of which are singletons. This TCR derives from a woman aged 25 to 39 with Graves' ophthalmopathy. The specimen was blood.

The chain's CDR3 is CASKGSGWAHRSTDTQYF. The CDR3, as DNA: TGTGCCAGCAAGGGTTCAGGGTGGGCCCATAGGAGCACAGATACGCAGTATTTT. This chain uses TRBV12-3 or TRBV12-4 with TRBJ2-3; a weak D match, TRBD1 (5 bases). The V end was cut by 7 bases, the J end by 0 bases, with 23 bases between. This CDR3 has 18 amino acids.